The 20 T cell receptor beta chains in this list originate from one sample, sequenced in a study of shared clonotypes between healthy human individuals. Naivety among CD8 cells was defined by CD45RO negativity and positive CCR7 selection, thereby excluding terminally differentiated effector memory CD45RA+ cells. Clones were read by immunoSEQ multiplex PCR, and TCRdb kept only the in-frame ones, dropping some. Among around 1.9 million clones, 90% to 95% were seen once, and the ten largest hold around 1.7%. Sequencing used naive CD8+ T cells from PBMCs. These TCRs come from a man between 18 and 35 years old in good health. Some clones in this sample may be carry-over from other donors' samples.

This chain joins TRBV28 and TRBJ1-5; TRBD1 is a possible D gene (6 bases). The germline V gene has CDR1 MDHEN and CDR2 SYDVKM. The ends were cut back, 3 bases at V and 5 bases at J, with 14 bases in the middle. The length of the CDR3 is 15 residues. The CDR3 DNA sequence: TGTGCCAGCAGTTTGCTTGGACAGCAAGATCAGCCCCAGCATTTT. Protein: CASSLLGQQDQPQHF.

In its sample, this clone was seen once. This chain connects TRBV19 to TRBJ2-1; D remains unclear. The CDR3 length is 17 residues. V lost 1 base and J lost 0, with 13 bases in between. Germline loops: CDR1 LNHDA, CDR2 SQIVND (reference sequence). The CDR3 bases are TGTGCCAGTAGTATAGTTCCCCCATCCCGCTCCTACAATGAGCAGTTCTTC. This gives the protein CASSIVPPSRSYNEQFF.

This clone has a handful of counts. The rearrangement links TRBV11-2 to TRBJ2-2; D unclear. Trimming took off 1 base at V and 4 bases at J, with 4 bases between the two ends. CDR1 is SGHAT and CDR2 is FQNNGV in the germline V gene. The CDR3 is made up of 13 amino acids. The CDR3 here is CASSLGITGELFF. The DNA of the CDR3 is TGTGCCAGCAGCTTAGGTATCACCGGGGAGCTGTTTTTT.

CDR3 nucleotides: TGTGCCAGCAGTTTATATGGAACTCAGTTGCTGCACGAGCAGTACTTC. It translates to CASSLYGTQLLHEQYF. The chain has TRBV28 and TRBJ2-7; D is unclear. Germline V gene sequence: CDR1 MDHEN, CDR2 SYDVKM. Trimming took off 1 base at V and 5 bases at J, with 18 bases between the two ends. The CDR3 has 16 residues.

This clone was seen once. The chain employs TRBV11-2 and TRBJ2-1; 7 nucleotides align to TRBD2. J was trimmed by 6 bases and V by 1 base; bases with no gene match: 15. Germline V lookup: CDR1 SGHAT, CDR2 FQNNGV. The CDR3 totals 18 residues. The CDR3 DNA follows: TGTGCCAGCAGCTTAGTCCCTTCAGGTGCGGGAGTCCCCAATGAGCAGTTCTTC. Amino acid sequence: CASSLVPSGAGVPNEQFF.

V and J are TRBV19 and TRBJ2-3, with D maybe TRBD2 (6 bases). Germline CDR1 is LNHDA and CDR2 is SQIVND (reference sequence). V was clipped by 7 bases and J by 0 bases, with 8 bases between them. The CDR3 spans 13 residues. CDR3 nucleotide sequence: TGTGCCAGTAACGGGAGAAGCACAGATACGCAGTATTTT. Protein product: CASNGRSTDTQYF. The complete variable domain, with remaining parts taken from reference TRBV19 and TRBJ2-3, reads DGGITQSPKYLFRKEGQNVTLSCEQNLNHDAMYWYRQDPGQGLRLIYYSQIVNDFQKGDIAEGYSVSREKKESFPLTVTSAQKNPTAFYLCASNGRSTDTQYFGPGTRLTVL.

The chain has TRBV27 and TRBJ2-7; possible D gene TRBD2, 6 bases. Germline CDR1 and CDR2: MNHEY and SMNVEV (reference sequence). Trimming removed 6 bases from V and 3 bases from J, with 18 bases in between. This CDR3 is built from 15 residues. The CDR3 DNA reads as TGTGCCAGCAGCCAGAAAGGCGGGACCTTCTACGAGCAGTACTTC. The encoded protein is CASSQKGGTFYEQYF.

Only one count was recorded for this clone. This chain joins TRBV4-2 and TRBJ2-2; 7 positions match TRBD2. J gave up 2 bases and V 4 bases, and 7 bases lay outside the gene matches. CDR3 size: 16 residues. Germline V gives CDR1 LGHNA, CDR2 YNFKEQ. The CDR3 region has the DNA TGTGCCAGCAGCCTCCCCGGGGAGGGTAACACCGGGGAGCTGTTTTTT. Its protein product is CASSLPGEGNTGELFF.

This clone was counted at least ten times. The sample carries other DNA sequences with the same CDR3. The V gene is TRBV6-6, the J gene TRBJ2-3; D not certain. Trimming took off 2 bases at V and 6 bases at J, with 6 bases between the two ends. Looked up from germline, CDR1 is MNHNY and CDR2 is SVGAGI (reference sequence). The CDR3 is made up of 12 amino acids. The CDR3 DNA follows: TGTGCCAGCAGTTACATGGGTGATACGCAGTATTTT. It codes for CASSYMGDTQYF.

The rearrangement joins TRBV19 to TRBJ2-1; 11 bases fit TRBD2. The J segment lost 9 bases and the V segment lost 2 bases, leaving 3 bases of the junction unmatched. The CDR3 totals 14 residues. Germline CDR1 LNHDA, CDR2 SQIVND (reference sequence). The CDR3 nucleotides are TGTGCCAGTAGTATAACTAGCGGGAGTAGTGAGCAGTTCTTC. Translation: CASSITSGSSEQFF.

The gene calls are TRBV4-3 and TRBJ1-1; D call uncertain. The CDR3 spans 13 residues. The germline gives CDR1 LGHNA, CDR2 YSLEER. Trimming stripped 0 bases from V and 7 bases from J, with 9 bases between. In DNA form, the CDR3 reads TGCGCCAGCAGCCAAGAGTGGCAGCGTGAAGCTTTCTTT. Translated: CASSQEWQREAFF.

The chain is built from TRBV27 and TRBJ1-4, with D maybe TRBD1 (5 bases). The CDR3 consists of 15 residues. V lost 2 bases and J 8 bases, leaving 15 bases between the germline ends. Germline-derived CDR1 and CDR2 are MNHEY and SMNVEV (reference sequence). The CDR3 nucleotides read TGTGCCAGCAGTTTAGAATGGGGCCTTCGGGAAAAACTGTTTTTT. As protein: CASSLEWGLREKLFF.

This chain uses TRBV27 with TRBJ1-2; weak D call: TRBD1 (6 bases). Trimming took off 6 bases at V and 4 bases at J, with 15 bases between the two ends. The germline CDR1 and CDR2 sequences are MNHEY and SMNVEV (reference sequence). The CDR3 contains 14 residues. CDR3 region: CASRGGRDTYGYTF. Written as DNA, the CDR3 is TGTGCCAGCAGGGGCGGCCGGGACACCTATGGCTACACCTTC.

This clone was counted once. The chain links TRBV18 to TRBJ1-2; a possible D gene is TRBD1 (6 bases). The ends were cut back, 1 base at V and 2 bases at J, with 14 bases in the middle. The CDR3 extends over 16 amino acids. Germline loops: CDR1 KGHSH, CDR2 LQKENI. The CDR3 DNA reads TGTGCCAGCTCACCACTCCGGGACACCGTAAACTATGGCTACACCTTC. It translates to CASSPLRDTVNYGYTF.

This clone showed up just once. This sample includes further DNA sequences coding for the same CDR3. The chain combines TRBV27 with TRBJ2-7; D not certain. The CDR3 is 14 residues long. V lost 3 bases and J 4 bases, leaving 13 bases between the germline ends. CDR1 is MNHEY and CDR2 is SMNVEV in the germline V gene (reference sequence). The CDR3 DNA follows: TGTGCCAGCAGTTTTGGCGCCTCCGGGTACGAGCAGTACTTC. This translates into CASSFGASGYEQYF.

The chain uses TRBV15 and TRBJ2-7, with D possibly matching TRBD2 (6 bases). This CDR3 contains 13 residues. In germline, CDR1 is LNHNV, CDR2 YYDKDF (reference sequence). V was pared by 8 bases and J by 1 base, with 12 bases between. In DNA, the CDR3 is TGTGCCACCCGGGGGTCAGGATCCTACGAGCAGTACTTC. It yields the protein CATRGSGSYEQYF.

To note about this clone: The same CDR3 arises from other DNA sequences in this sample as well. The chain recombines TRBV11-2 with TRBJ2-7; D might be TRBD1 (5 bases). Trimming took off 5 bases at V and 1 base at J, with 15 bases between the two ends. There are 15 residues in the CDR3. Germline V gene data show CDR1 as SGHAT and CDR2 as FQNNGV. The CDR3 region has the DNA TGTGCCAGCAGCCTAGGGGCCGGACGTTCCTACGAGCAGTACTTC. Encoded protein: CASSLGAGRSYEQYF. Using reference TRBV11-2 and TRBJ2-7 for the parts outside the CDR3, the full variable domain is EAGVAQSPRYKIIEKRQSVAFWCNPISGHATLYWYQQILGQGPKLLIQFQNNGVVDDSQLPKDRFSAERLKGVDSTLKIQPAKLEDSAVYLCASSLGAGRSYEQYFGPGTRLTVT.

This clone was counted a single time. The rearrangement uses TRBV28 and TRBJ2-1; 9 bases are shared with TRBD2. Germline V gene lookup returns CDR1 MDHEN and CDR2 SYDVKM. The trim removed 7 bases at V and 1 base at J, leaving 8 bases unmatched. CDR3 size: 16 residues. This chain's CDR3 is CASTSGLAPSYNEQFF. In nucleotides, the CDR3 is TGTGCCAGCACCAGCGGACTAGCGCCTTCCTACAATGAGCAGTTCTTC.

CDR3 coding DNA: TGCAGCGTTGGATGGGACAGGGCTCTAGCGGGAGCCTACAATGAGCAGTTCTTC. Amino acids: CSVGWDRALAGAYNEQFF. The chain employs TRBV29-1 and TRBJ2-1; D may be TRBD2 (10 bases). CDR1 is SQVTM, CDR2 ANQGSEA, per germline. The CDR3 contains 18 residues. The germline V and J ends were trimmed by 4 bases and 2 bases, with 24 bases remaining between them.

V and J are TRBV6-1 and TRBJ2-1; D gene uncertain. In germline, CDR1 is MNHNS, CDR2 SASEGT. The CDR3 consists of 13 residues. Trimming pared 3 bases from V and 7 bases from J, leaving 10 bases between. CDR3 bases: TGTGCCAGCAGTGACGGGCTGGGGAATGAGCAGTTCTTC. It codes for CASSDGLGNEQFF.